This TCR beta chain came from a study of blood T cell repertoires in COVID-19. Study overall: Both acute and convalescent COVID-19 samples were obtained from the United States, Italy and Spain. The analysed material was cDNA or gDNA that came from T cells, B-cell-depleted T cells, or PBMCs.

Original methodology: Using reference gene primer amplification, nucleated cell counts were estimated. Profiling relied on immunoSEQ multiplex PCR, and the TCRdb table lists in-frame clones only, not all of them. V and J calls plus clone size are reproduced from that table; the DNA served to infer D and trimming. There are 200,000 to 250,000 clones in the sample; roughly 88% occur only once, and 13% lies in the top ten. CDR3 length: 17 amino acids. Trimming cost V 0 bases and J 3 bases, with 15 bases left between them. Germline CDR1 SGHRS, CDR2 YFSETQ. The V call is TRBV5-1, the J call TRBJ2-2; D possibly corresponds to TRBD2 (6 bases). What was sequenced was peripheral blood. The source of this sequence is a human donor in a cohort sampled during active COVID-19. CDR3 bases: TGCGCCAGCAGCTTGGGTGCTAGCGCTTCGGACACCGGGGAGCTGTTTTTT. The encoded protein is CASSLGASASDTGELFF.